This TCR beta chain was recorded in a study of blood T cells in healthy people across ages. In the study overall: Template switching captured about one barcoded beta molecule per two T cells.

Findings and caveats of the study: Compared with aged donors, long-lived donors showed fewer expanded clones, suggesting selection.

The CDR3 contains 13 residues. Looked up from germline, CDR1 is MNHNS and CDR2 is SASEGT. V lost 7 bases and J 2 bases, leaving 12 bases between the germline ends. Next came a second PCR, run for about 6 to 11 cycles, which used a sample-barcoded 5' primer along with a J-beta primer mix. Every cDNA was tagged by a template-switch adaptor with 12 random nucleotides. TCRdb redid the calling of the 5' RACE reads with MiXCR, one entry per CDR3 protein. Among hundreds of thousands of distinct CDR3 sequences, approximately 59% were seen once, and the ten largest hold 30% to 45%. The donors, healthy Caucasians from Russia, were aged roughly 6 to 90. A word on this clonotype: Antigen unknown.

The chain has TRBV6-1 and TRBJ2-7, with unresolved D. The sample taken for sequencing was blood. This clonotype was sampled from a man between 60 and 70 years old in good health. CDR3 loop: CASTQRAPYEQYF. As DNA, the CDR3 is TGTGCCAGCACCCAAAGAGCACCCTACGAGCAGTACTTC.